This T cell receptor (beta chain) was obtained from a study of identical twins. V was pared by 6 bases and J by 2 bases, with 20 bases between. CDR3 length: 16 amino acids. Germline-derived CDR1 and CDR2 are DFQATT and SNEGSKA (reference sequence). A single record per CDR3 protein comes from TCRdb applying MiXCR to the 5' RACE reads. The data hold some 330,000 distinct CDR3 sequences, with roughly 9% observed a single time. This clonotype was observed a few times. Sample: naive T cells sorted from blood. The chain links TRBV20-1 to TRBJ1-5, with a tentative D call TRBD1 (5 bases). The origin of this receptor is a woman between 50 and 59 years old in good health. CDR3 loop: CSAQDGGFRGNQPQHF. DNA for the CDR3: TGCAGTGCACAGGACGGAGGCTTTAGGGGCAATCAGCCCCAGCATTTT.